Presented here are 24 T cell receptor beta chains from one specimen sequenced in a study of patients and donors after allogeneic stem cell transplantation. TCRdb re-derived calls from the RT-PCR reads in MiXCR, one entry per CDR3 protein. This sample yields 900,000 to 1,000,000 distinct CDR3 sequences, of which about a sixth are seen a single time; around 6% belongs to the top ten. Sequencing was performed on blood, either unsorted or a sorted T cell fraction (not recorded which). The receptors here all came from a human donor who was either an allogeneic HSCT recipient or a stem cell or donor lymphocyte infusion donor (not recorded which). It is not recorded whose cells these are; they may come from a transplant donor.

This clonotype was seen only a few times. V usage is TRBV12-3 or TRBV12-4 and J usage is TRBJ1-2; possibly TRBD1 for D (5 bases). The germline V and J ends were trimmed by 1 base and 8 bases, with 11 bases remaining between them. The CDR3 contains 13 residues. DNA of the CDR3: TGTGCCAGCAGTTTAGAGGGACTTACCGGCTACACCTTC. Translation gives CASSLEGLTGYTF.

The chain recombines TRBV3-1 with TRBJ1-4; TRBD1 matches at 7 bases. The germline V gene has CDR1 LGHDT and CDR2 YNNKEL (reference sequence). The CDR3 length is 11 residues. The trim removed 4 bases at V and 14 bases at J, leaving 4 bases unmatched. The CDR3 region has the DNA TGTGCCAGCAGCCGACAGGGTCAGCTGTTTTTT. Translating it yields CASSRQGQLFF. Drawing the rest from reference TRBV3-1 and TRBJ1-4, the complete variable domain is DTAVSQTPKYLVTQMGNDKSIKCEQNLGHDTMYWYKQDSKKFLKIMFSYNNKELIINETVPNRFSPKSPDKAHLNLHINSLELGDSAVYFCASSRQGQLFFGSGTQLSVL.

J is TRBJ2-7 and V is TRBV11-2; 12 nucleotides line up with TRBD2. Trimming at V came to 5 bases and at J to 2 bases, leaving 13 bases not matched to a gene. Germline-derived CDR1 and CDR2 are SGHAT and FQNNGV. This CDR3 comprises 18 residues. In DNA form, the CDR3 reads TGTGCCAGCAGCCTCAACAGGAGGACTAGCGGGGCTCCCTACGAGCAGTACTTC. This codes for CASSLNRRTSGAPYEQYF.

CDR3 sequence: CATTDRGNEQFF. CDR3 nucleotide sequence: TGTGCCACCACCGACAGGGGTAATGAGCAGTTCTTC. The rearrangement links TRBV24-1 to TRBJ2-1; 8 bases are a match to TRBD1. The CDR3 length is 12 residues. The germline V gene has CDR1 KGHDR and CDR2 SFDVKD. V lost 8 bases to trimming and J lost 7 bases; unmatched junction nucleotides: 3.

This clonotype was recorded a few times. The chain has TRBV29-1 and TRBJ2-1; TRBD2 is a possible D gene (5 bases). Germline V CDR1 and CDR2: SQVTM, ANQGSEA. Trimming removed 1 base from V and 8 bases from J, with 12 bases in between. The CDR3 has 13 amino acids. The CDR3 region is CSVEAGKGYEQFF. The CDR3 bases are TGCAGCGTTGAAGCCGGGAAAGGGTATGAGCAGTTCTTC.

The CDR3 DNA is TGTGCCAGCAGTTACATATCGGGAAAGGGCGAAAAACTGTTTTTT. As protein: CASSYISGKGEKLFF. The gene calls are TRBV6-5 and TRBJ1-4; no reliable D call. The CDR3 is 15 residues long. Germline V lookup: CDR1 MNHEY, CDR2 SVGAGI. V was pared by 2 bases and J by 8 bases, with 15 bases between.

V usage is TRBV7-9 and J usage is TRBJ2-5; perhaps TRBD1 as D (6 bases). CDR3 length equals 14 residues. Germline CDR1 and CDR2: SEHNR and FQNEAQ (reference sequence). Trimming removed 4 bases at V and 4 bases at J, with 13 bases between. The CDR3 DNA follows: TGTGCCAGCAGCTACAGACAGGTGGGAGAGACCCAGTACTTC. Amino acid sequence: CASSYRQVGETQYF.

The sample holds a few counts of this clonotype. The chain couples TRBV4-1 to TRBJ2-2; D uncertain. Trimming removed 3 bases at V and 5 bases at J, with 7 bases between. From germline, CDR1 is MGHRA and CDR2 YSYEKL. This CDR3 spans 13 amino acids. The CDR3 reads CASSQLGTGELFF. In DNA, the CDR3 is TGCGCCAGCAGCCAGTTAGGGACCGGGGAGCTGTTTTTT.

This clonotype has just a few counts. This rearrangement joins TRBV11-2 to TRBJ2-2; 8 nucleotides align to TRBD1. V lost 4 bases, J lost 13 bases, and 5 bases stayed unmatched. The germline CDR1 and CDR2 sequences are SGHAT and FQNNGV. This CDR3 is 12 amino acids long. DNA of the CDR3: TGTGCCAGCAGCTCCGACAGGGGTGGGCTGTTTTTT. Residues: CASSSDRGGLFF.

The chain couples TRBV12-3 or TRBV12-4 to TRBJ2-5, with 7 nucleotides matching TRBD1. The CDR3 runs 14 residues. After removal of 4 bases from V and 0 bases from J, the junction contained 2 bases not matched to a gene. CDR3 bases: TGTGCCAGCAGTTCACAGGGGCACCAAGAGACCCAGTACTTC. Amino acids: CASSSQGHQETQYF.

The chain uses TRBV7-9 and TRBJ2-7; TRBD1 agrees at 8 bases. The CDR3 loop spans 17 amino acids. With 1 base clipped from V and 6 bases from J, the junction kept 14 bases outside the gene matches. Germline loops: CDR1 SEHNR, CDR2 FQNEAQ (reference sequence). CDR3 DNA sequence: TGTGCCAGCAGCTTAGGGCTCTCGGGGTCAGGGGGCAGCGAGCAGTACTTC. Its translation: CASSLGLSGSGGSEQYF.

The J gene is TRBJ2-1, the V gene TRBV20-1; TRBD2 matches 9 bases. V trimming: 0 bases; J trimming: 4 bases; junction bases outside the gene matches: 4. CDR3 length equals 15 residues. CDR1 is DFQATT, CDR2 SNEGSKA, per germline (reference sequence). CDR3 bases: TGCAGTGCTAGAGAGGCTAGCGGGATTTACAATGAGCAGTTCTTC. As protein: CSAREASGIYNEQFF.

This clonotype was counted only a few times. This chain uses TRBV7-2 with TRBJ1-2; possible D gene TRBD1, 6 bases. V lost 5 bases and J 4 bases, leaving 17 bases between the germline ends. Germline V gene data show CDR1 as SGHTA and CDR2 as FQGNSA. This CDR3 is 15 amino acids long. In nucleotides, the CDR3 is TGTGCCAGCAGCCAAGGGAGGGGGGGGACCTATGGCTACACCTTC. Its protein is CASSQGRGGTYGYTF.

The CDR3 DNA is TGTGCCAGCAGCCCCCCCGGACTACTTTCCGGGGAGCTGTTTTTT. It specifies CASSPPGLLSGELFF. This chain uses TRBV7-6 with TRBJ2-2; tentatively, D is TRBD2 (6 bases). The CDR3 runs 15 residues. The V end was cut by 5 bases, the J end by 6 bases, with 16 bases between. The germline CDR1 and CDR2 sequences are SGHVS and FNYEAQ.

This clonotype was recorded at least ten times. The J gene is TRBJ2-7, the V gene TRBV5-1; 8 positions agree with TRBD1. The CDR3 contains 14 residues. The V segment lost 4 bases and the J segment 4 bases; nucleotides outside the gene matches: 7. Germline V lookup: CDR1 SGHRS, CDR2 YFSETQ. The CDR3 is CASSTTTGVYEQYF. In DNA form, the CDR3 reads TGCGCCAGCAGCACTACGACAGGGGTGTACGAGCAGTACTTC.

The chain joins TRBV24-1 to TRBJ1-5, with 9 bases that match TRBD1. CDR1 and CDR2 (germline): KGHDR, SFDVKD. The CDR3 contains 14 residues. Unmatched junction bases numbered 5, after V lost 7 bases and J lost 5 bases. Here the CDR3 DNA reads TGTGCCACCAGAGGACAGGGGTTGGATCAGCCCCAGCATTTT. Protein sequence: CATRGQGLDQPQHF.

This clonotype was counted ten times or more. This sequence joins TRBV2 and TRBJ2-7, with 7 positions matching TRBD1. The CDR3 length is 17 residues. Per the germline V gene, CDR1 is SNHLY and CDR2 is FYNNEI. V shed 5 bases, J shed 3 bases, and the junction held 16 bases outside the gene matches. CDR3 in DNA: TGTGCCAGCAGTTCCCGGACAGGCGTTCTCAAAAACTACGAGCAGTACTTC. It codes for CASSSRTGVLKNYEQYF.

V gene TRBV5-4 combines with J gene TRBJ2-3; tentatively, D is TRBD2 (6 bases). The germline V gene encodes CDR1 SGHNT and CDR2 YYREEE (reference sequence). CDR3 size: 15 residues. Trimming shortened V by 4 bases and J by 1 base, and 13 bases separated the two germline ends. The CDR3 DNA reads TGTGCCAGCAGCGCTGGGACTCTCCGCACAGATACGCAGTATTTT. Amino acids: CASSAGTLRTDTQYF. The complete variable domain, with remaining parts taken from reference TRBV5-4 and TRBJ2-3, reads ETGVTQSPTHLIKTRGQQVTLRCSSQSGHNTVSWYQQALGQGPQFIFQYYREEENGRGNFPPRFSGLQFPNYSSELNVNALELDDSALYLCASSAGTLRTDTQYFGPGTRLTVL.

A few counts support this clonotype. The chain combines TRBV12-3 or TRBV12-4 with TRBJ2-1, with a weak D call TRBD2 (5 bases). Between the trimmed V and J ends, which lost 2 bases and 5 bases, there was a span of 13 bases. This CDR3 has 15 residues. The DNA for the CDR3 is TGTGCCAGCAGTTTATTACTGCCGGGGAACAATGAGCAGTTCTTC. This sequence encodes CASSLLLPGNNEQFF.

The gene calls are TRBV7-8 and TRBJ2-1, with TRBD2 identical over 7 bases. Losses at the gene ends were 0 bases for V and 3 bases for J; bases not matched to a gene: 5. Germline V gives CDR1 SGHVS, CDR2 FQNEAQ. CDR3 size: 16 residues. CDR3 sequence (DNA): TGTGCCAGCAGCTTAGCGCGGGAGCTCGTCTACAATGAGCAGTTCTTC. This codes for CASSLARELVYNEQFF.

This clonotype has at least ten counts. The chain joins TRBV12-3 or TRBV12-4 to TRBJ2-1; D is undetermined. Trimming took off 3 bases at V and 5 bases at J, with 5 bases between the two ends. This CDR3 comprises 12 residues. The CDR3 sequence: CASSFGHNEQFF. The CDR3 DNA follows: TGTGCCAGCAGTTTTGGACACAATGAGCAGTTCTTC.

The table lists this clonotype with a few counts. The chain combines TRBV12-3 or TRBV12-4 with TRBJ2-6; 7 bases match TRBD1. CDR3 length equals 19 residues. V was pared by 7 bases and J by 2 bases, with 17 bases of the junction left unmatched. The CDR3 DNA sequence: TGTGCCAGCAACGATGGTGCAAGGGGGCTGATAGCTGGGGCCAACGTCCTGACTTTC. Its protein is CASNDGARGLIAGANVLTF.

This clonotype was seen more than once but under ten times. The chain links TRBV11-3 to TRBJ2-1; 12 nucleotides match TRBD2. This CDR3 has 15 amino acids. V lost 2 bases, J lost 10 bases, and 6 bases stayed unmatched. The germline V gene has CDR1 SGHNT and CDR2 YENEEA. CDR3 DNA sequence: TGTGCCAGCAGCTTACGGACTAGCGGGACCGTCGAGCAGTTCTTC. This sequence encodes CASSLRTSGTVEQFF.

This clonotype was seen more than once but under ten times. CDR3 residues: CASSQDLRNYGYTF. DNA of the CDR3: TGTGCCAGCAGCCAAGACCTCAGGAACTATGGCTACACCTTC. This chain links TRBV14 with TRBJ1-2; D gene unclear. V was trimmed by 0 bases and J by 2 bases, leaving 7 bases between them. This CDR3 is 14 amino acids long. Germline lookup yields CDR1 SGHDN and CDR2 FVKESK.